The clone carrying this T cell receptor beta chain appeared once. The antigen is undetermined. As the CDR3 is not closed by the conserved phenylalanine or tryptophan, this likely results from a read error. This record belongs to a study of identical twins. Template switching introduced a universal primer site, and the cDNA bore unique molecular identifiers. TCRdb re-called the 5' RACE reads with MiXCR, one entry per CDR3 protein. This table holds around 1.7 million distinct CDR3 sequences, around 33% found once. CDR3 length: 18 amino acids. The germline V gene encodes CDR1 LGHDT and CDR2 YNNKEL (reference sequence). V lost 1 base to trimming and J lost 0 bases; unmatched junction nucleotides: 8. Everyone who gave samples was a healthy Caucasian. Study outcomes and limitations: Sequences that were out-of-frame, alpha and twin-shared displayed an excess of low generation probability. Insertions were fewer in abundant cord blood beta clonotypes, whereas memory repertoires showed none of this pattern.

This sequence joins TRBV3-1 and TRBJ1-3; 8 bases agree with TRBD1. Source material: cord blood. This receptor was obtained from a newborn girl in good health. CDR3 sequence reads: CASSQGRGRGLSGNTIYL. Written as DNA, the CDR3 is TGTGCCAGCAGCCAAGGTCGGGGCAGGGGGCTCTCTGGAAACACCATATATTTA.